This passage covers 14 T cell receptor beta chains from one sample sequenced in a study of regulatory T cells in long-lasting Graves disease. Time point meaning: newly diagnosed GD, antithyroid drugs for less than 3 months. Generation of the TCR library employed RNA extracted from PBMCs. Researchers made TCR beta libraries by using iRepertoire HTBI primers and running Arm-PCR on CDR3 regions. TCRdb called the multiplex PCR reads again in MiXCR, with one record for every CDR3 protein. There are roughly 560,000 distinct CDR3 sequences in the sample; about 16% occur only once, and about 25% lies in the top ten. This sample also appeared in a second study, on T cells in Graves' hyperthyroidism and ophthalmopathy.

Material: peripheral blood mononuclear cells (PBMCs), obtained at new diagnosis, from a patient treated with antithyroid drugs. The receptors come from a woman aged 35-60 years with Graves disease.

A remark on this clonotype: This may come from a read error, since a much larger clone is one base off. Here the CDR3 DNA reads TGCGCCAGCAGTGAACCAAACACAGATGCGCAGTATTTT. As protein: CASSEPNTDAQYF. The V and J genes are TRBV10-1 and TRBJ2-3, with unresolved D. Germline V CDR1 and CDR2: WNHNN, SYGVQD (reference sequence). This CDR3 contains 13 residues.

The V and J genes are TRBV18 and TRBJ1-1; 8 positions agree with TRBD1. CDR3 length: 14 amino acids. V lost 3 bases, J lost 6 bases, and 6 bases stayed unmatched. From germline, CDR1 is KGHSH and CDR2 LQKENI. For the CDR3, the DNA is TGTGCCAGCTCACCGGGGACAGGTAGAGCTGAAGCTTTCTTT. This translates into CASSPGTGRAEAFF. Full variable domain (outside the CDR3, taken from reference TRBV18 and TRBJ1-1): NAGVMQNPRHLVRRRGQEARLRCSPMKGHSHVYWYRQLPEEGLKFMVYLQKENIIDESGMPKERFSAEFPKEGPSILRIQQVVRGDSAAYFCASSPGTGRAEAFFGQGTRLTVV.

This clonotype came up many times. The chain combines TRBV12-3 or TRBV12-4 with TRBJ2-5, with D unclear. V dropped 6 bases and J dropped 5 bases, with 13 bases sitting between them. This CDR3 contains 13 residues. DNA for the CDR3: TGTGCCAGCAGCCCGGGTAGCTACGAGACCCAGTACTTC. This encodes CASSPGSYETQYF.

The V and J genes are TRBV27 and TRBJ1-1, with D unclear. Germline V lookup: CDR1 MNHEY, CDR2 SMNVEV (reference sequence). The CDR3 extends over 14 amino acids. Trimming cost V 8 bases and J 0 bases, with 13 bases left between them. The CDR3 here is CASRPHDMNTEAFF. The CDR3 DNA follows: TGTGCCAGCCGACCCCACGATATGAACACTGAAGCTTTCTTT.

Regarding this clonotype: A clone one base away is much larger, so this may be a read error. The V gene is TRBV12-3 or TRBV12-4, the J gene TRBJ2-7; 7 bases align to TRBD2. The CDR3 loop spans 14 amino acids. As DNA, the CDR3 is TGTGCCAGCAGTCCAGCGGGGCGAACCGGCGAGCAGTGCTTC. Protein sequence: CASSPAGRTGEQCF.

Comments on this clonotype: Since a much larger clone is just one base distant, this may be a read error. V and J are TRBV27 and TRBJ1-1; D possibly corresponds to TRBD1 (6 bases). The V end was cut by 6 bases, the J end by 0 bases, with 26 bases between. The CDR3 is made up of 19 amino acids. Looked up from germline, CDR1 is MNHEY and CDR2 is SMNVEV (reference sequence). Here the CDR3 DNA reads TGTGCCAGCAGGTCCGCAGGGGAGAGGTCTCCCCTTATGAACACTGAAGCTTTCTTT. It specifies CASRSAGERSPLMNTEAFF.

This clonotype has more than one count but fewer than ten. The chain uses TRBV18 and TRBJ1-5; D uncertain. Trimming pared 8 bases from V and 5 bases from J, leaving 19 bases between. Germline loops: CDR1 KGHSH, CDR2 LQKENI. The CDR3 runs 15 residues. The CDR3 region has the DNA TGTGCCAGCCCATCGTCCGGTGCTCCAGATCAGCCCCAGCATTTT. Translation gives CASPSSGAPDQPQHF.

This clonotype was observed a handful of times. The chain has TRBV6-2 or TRBV6-3 and TRBJ1-5, with D possibly TRBD1 on 5 matching bases. The V gene lost 1 base and the J gene lost 5 bases, with 18 bases spanning the gap. The length of the CDR3 is 17 residues. Looked up from germline, CDR1 is MNHEY and CDR2 is SVGEGT. The CDR3, as DNA: TGTGCCAGCAGTTACTTGCCCAGGGCCAGTTTTCATCAGCCCCAGCATTTT. Protein: CASSYLPRASFHQPQHF.

V usage is TRBV6-2 or TRBV6-3 and J usage is TRBJ2-1, with D possibly TRBD2 on 5 matching bases. Trimming removed 5 bases at V and 9 bases at J, with 11 bases between. CDR1 and CDR2 (germline): MNHEY, SVGEGT. The CDR3 extends over 12 amino acids. The DNA of the CDR3 is TGTGCCAGCAGTGAAATCCGGGGTGAGCAGTTCTTC. Its translation is CASSEIRGEQFF.

This clonotype was seen a few times. The J gene is TRBJ1-4, the V gene TRBV14, with a possible D match to TRBD1 (5 bases). V was trimmed by 2 bases and J by 8 bases, leaving 18 bases between them. The length of the CDR3 is 16 residues. Per germline, CDR1 SGHDN and CDR2 FVKESK. CDR3 DNA: TGTGCCAGCAGCCAATTCCGGGGCACTCAATCCGAAAAACTGTTTTTT. This encodes CASSQFRGTQSEKLFF.

The rearrangement joins TRBV2 to TRBJ1-3; a weak D match, TRBD1 (6 bases). CDR1 is SNHLY, CDR2 FYNNEI, per germline. V lost 6 bases to trimming and J lost 1 base, with 16 bases between them. This CDR3 region has 16 residues. The CDR3 DNA follows: TGTGCCAGCAGGCCCGGGACACCCTTTTCTGGAAACACCATATATTTT. Translation: CASRPGTPFSGNTIYF. Complete variable domain (other parts from reference TRBV2 and TRBJ1-3): EPEVTQTPSHQVTQMGQEVILRCVPISNHLYFYWYRQILGQKVEFLVSFYNNEISEKSEIFDDQFSVERPDGSNFTLKIRSTKLEDSAMYFCASRPGTPFSGNTIYFGEGSWLTVV.

This clonotype showed up just a few times. This rearrangement joins TRBV29-1 to TRBJ2-7, with a possible D match to TRBD1 (7 bases). The CDR3 has 12 residues. V shed 7 bases and J shed 4 bases, with 14 bases lying between them. Germline CDR1 and CDR2: SQVTM and ANQGSEA. CDR3 coding DNA: TGCAGCGCGCTGACAGGGAGGTACGAGCAGTACTTC. Translated, it gives CSALTGRYEQYF.

This clonotype was picked up many times. V is TRBV2 and J is TRBJ2-7, with unresolved D. Trimming cost V 4 bases and J 0 bases, with 16 bases left between them. The length of the CDR3 is 16 residues. From germline, CDR1 is SNHLY and CDR2 FYNNEI. DNA of the CDR3: TGTGCCAGCAGTGGTAAGGGCAGTTTGATCTCCTACGAGCAGTACTTC. Residues: CASSGKGSLISYEQYF.

A few counts support this clonotype. This chain connects TRBV18 to TRBJ2-3; 10 bases map to TRBD2. Per the germline V gene, CDR1 is KGHSH and CDR2 is LQKENI. The length of the CDR3 is 15 residues. V was pared by 2 bases and J by 4 bases, with 3 bases of the junction left unmatched. CDR3 in DNA: TGTGCCAGCTCACCAGGGGGACTAGCGTCAGATACGCAGTATTTT. Translated: CASSPGGLASDTQYF.